A selection of T cell receptor beta chains follows, all from one sample in a study of cytomegalovirus exposure and HLA in healthy donors. The protocol was immunoSEQ multiplex PCR, while the TCRdb copy is restricted to in-frame clones and leaves out a portion. Here the sample spans 240,000 or so clones, 80% to 85% being singletons. Material for sequencing was PBMCs. The source of these receptors is a woman aged 55-70 years in good health and CMV-seropositive. Both conserved end residues are part of each CDR3. For some rows the clone size is stated as once, few or many, or as a class when expanded; others skip it.

CDR3: CASSSDLTTGANGEAFF; size: -; J: TRBJ1-1; V: TRBV7-8
CDR3: CASSFSSGREQFF; size: few; J: TRBJ2-1; V: TRBV7-7
CDR3: CASSVWTASSNQPQHF; size: once; J: TRBJ1-5; V: TRBV6-6
CDR3: CASSLDPTGGEGYTF; size: -; J: TRBJ1-2; V: TRBV5-1
CDR3: CSARVRDTQYF; size: -; J: TRBJ2-3; V: TRBV20-1
CDR3: CASSPLTGDTEAFF; size: -; J: TRBJ1-1; V: TRBV18
CDR3: CASSPSAGAYEQYF; size: -; J: TRBJ2-7; V: TRBV6-1
CDR3: CASSLGDKTNYGYTF; size: -; J: TRBJ1-2; V: TRBV7-6
CDR3: CASSFRGSYLTGELFF; size: once; J: TRBJ2-2; V: TRBV28
CDR3: CAISELARGNNQPQHF; size: few; J: TRBJ1-5; V: TRBV10-3
CDR3: CASSQGGGAAGGKETQYF; size: -; J: TRBJ2-5; V: TRBV4-1
CDR3: CASSSPSTSGRAFGTQYF; size: once; J: TRBJ2-5; V: TRBV28
CDR3: CASNTGQGPYEQYF; size: few; J: TRBJ2-7; V: TRBV23-1
CDR3: CASSLVGREAFF; size: -; J: TRBJ1-1; V: TRBV5-1
CDR3: CASRVDKREKLFF; size: -; J: TRBJ1-4; V: TRBV6-6
CDR3: CTSSQVTSGRAGDTGELFF; size: -; J: TRBJ2-2; V: TRBV1
CDR3: CASSLEGSGQGARGYTF; size: -; J: TRBJ1-2; V: TRBV5-1
CDR3: CASSPNTGEWETQYF; size: -; J: TRBJ2-5; V: TRBV5-1
CDR3: CASSLTSGRAAGEQFF; size: -; J: TRBJ2-1; V: TRBV5-1
CDR3: CASSPAASAPGQGYGYTF; size: -; J: TRBJ1-2; V: TRBV18